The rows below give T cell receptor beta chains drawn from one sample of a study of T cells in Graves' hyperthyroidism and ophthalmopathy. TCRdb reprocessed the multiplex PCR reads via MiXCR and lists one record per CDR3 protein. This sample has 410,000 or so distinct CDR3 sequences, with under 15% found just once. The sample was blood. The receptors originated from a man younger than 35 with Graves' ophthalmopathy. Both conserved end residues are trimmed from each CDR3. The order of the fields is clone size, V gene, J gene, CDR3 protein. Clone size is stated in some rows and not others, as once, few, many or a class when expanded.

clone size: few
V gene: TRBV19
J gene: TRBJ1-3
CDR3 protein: ASRGQGGNTIY

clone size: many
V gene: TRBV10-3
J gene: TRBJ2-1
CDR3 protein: AITGTSGSSYNEQF

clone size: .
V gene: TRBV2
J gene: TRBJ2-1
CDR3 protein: ASSETSGSHNEQF

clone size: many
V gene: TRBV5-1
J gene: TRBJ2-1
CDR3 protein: ASSLALADNEQF

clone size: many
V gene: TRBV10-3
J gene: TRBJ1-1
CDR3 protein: AISTPGNTEAF

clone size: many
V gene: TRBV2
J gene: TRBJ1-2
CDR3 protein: ASSESVGQVGYT

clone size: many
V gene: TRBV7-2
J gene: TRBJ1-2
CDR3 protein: ASSLGPPMAYGYT

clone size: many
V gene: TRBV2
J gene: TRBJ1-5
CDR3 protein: ASRGFTGQPQH

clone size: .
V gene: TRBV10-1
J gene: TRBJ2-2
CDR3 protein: ASSVEVGELF

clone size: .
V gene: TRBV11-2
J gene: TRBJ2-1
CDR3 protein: ASSGWGAYNEQF

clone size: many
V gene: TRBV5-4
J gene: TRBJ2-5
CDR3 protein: ASSLEMAEGGRAQY

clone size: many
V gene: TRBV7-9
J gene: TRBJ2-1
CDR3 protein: ATTGNSYNEQF

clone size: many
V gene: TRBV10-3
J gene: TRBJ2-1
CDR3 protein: AISGGLPNYNEQF

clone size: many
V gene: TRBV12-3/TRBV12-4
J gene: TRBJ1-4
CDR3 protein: ASSWGQGATNEKLF

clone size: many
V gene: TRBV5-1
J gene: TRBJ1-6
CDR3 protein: ASSWGLPNSPLH

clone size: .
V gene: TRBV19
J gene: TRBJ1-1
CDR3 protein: ASSETGLMNTEAF

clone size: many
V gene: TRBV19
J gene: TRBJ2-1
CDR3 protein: ASSIVAGGINDEQF

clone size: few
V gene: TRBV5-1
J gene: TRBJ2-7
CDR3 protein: ASSPRDRVDYEQY

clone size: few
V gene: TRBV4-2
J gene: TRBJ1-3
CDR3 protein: ASSTTPRGSGNTIY

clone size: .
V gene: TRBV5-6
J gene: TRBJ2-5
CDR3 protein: ASSRGAAQETQY

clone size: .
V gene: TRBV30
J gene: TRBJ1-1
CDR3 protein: SHGTVGFEAF

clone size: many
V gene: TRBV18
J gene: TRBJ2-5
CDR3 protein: ASSTGDRGDWETQY

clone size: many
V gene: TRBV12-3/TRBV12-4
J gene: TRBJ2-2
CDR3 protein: ASSLAPAGNGELF

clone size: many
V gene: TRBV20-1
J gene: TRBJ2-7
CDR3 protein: SGLQTYEQY

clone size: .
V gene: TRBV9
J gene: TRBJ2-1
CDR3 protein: ASSVRTSGNNEQF

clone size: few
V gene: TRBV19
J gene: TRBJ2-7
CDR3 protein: ATTPSGTTLSTYEQY

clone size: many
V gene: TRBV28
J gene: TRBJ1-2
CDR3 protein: ASSPAGDGSYGYT

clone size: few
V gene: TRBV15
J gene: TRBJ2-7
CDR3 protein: ATSRGGRGFAYEQY

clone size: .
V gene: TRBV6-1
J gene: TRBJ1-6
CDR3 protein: ASSADPTSPLH

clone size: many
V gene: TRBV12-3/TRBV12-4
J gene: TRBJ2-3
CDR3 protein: ASSSLASYDTQY

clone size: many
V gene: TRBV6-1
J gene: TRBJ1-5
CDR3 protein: ASSPGQENYYSNQPQH

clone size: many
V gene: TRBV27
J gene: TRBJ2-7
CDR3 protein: ASSLQRLAYEQY

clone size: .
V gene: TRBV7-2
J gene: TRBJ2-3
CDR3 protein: ASSDRDRGSDAQY

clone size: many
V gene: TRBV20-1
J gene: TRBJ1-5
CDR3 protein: SASRGGSNQPQH

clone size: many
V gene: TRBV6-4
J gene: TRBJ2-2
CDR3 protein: ASSDSMAGGDTGELF

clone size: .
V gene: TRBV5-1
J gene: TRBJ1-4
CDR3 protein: ASSSRDGWSEKLF

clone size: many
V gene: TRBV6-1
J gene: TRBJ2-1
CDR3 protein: ASSLAGGRSNEQF

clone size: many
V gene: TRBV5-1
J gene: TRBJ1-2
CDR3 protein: ASSLARDGYT

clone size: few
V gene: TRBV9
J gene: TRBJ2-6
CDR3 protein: ASSVEGGNSGANVLT

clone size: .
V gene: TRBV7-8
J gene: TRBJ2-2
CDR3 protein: ASSARTGLTGELF

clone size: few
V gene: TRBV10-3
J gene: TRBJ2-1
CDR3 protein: AISARDNQNNEQF

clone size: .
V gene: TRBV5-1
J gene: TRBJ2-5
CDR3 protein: ASSLGSWTDQETQY

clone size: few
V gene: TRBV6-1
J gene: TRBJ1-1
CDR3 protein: ASSVGAAEAF

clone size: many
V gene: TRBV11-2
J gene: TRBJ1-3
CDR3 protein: ASSPHRGMAGNTIY

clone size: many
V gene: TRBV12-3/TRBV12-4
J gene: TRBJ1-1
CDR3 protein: ASRIGGAMNTEAF

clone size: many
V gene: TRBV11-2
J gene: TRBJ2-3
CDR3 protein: ASSLRDRGPTDTQY

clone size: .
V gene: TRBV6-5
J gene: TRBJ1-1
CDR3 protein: ASSYDGPRTEAF

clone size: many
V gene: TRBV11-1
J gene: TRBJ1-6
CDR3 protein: ASSSRTANSPLH

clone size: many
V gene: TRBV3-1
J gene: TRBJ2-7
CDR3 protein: ASSQVTSNEQY

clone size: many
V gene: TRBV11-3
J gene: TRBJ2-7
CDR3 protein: ASSIIYEQY

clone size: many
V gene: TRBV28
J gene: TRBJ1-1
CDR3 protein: ASTATGERHEAF

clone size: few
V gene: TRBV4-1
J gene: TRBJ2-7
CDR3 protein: ASSHFSGRALHEQY

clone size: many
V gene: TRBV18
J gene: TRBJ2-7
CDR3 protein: ASSPGLAGYEQY